These 14 T cell receptor beta chains were all obtained from the same sample, sequenced in a study of T cell responses to AZD1222 COVID-19 vaccine. Assay used: immunoSEQ multiplex PCR; TCRdb lists only in-frame clones, some missing. The sample lists 130,000 to 150,000 clones, just over 90% occurring once. The sample was peripheral blood, taken on day 0 of AZD1222 vaccination. The receptor source for this set is an adult in good health.

The chain combines TRBV27 with TRBJ2-7; unclear D gene. CDR3 size: 13 residues. CDR1 is MNHEY and CDR2 is SMNVEV in the germline V gene (reference sequence). V was shortened by 1 base and J by 2 bases, with 6 bases between the two germline ends. The CDR3 loop reads CASSLWATYEQYF. Written as DNA, the CDR3 is TGTGCCAGCAGTTTATGGGCTACCTACGAGCAGTACTTC.

The chain recombines TRBV18 with TRBJ2-4; 9 bases are a match to TRBD2. CDR1 KGHSH and CDR2 LQKENI come from the germline V gene. Germline trimming cut 4 bases from V and 6 bases from J; bases unmatched to any gene: 13. The CDR3 sequence is 17 residues long. CDR3 residues: CASSRIAGEGRGNIQYF. CDR3 bases: TGTGCCAGCTCACGTATAGCGGGAGAGGGGAGAGGAAACATTCAGTACTTC.

The chain joins TRBV25-1 to TRBJ1-6; no firm D call. The CDR3 is 14 residues long. V was pared by 4 bases and J by 9 bases, with 13 bases between. Germline V gene data show CDR1 as MGHDK and CDR2 as SYGVNS. The DNA of the CDR3 is TGTGCCAGCAGTGGATCTTCCCGGGGTTCACCCCTCCACTTT. Protein sequence: CASSGSSRGSPLHF.

This sequence joins TRBV4-1 and TRBJ1-2, with D unclear. CDR1 MGHRA and CDR2 YSYEKL come from the germline V gene. V lost 0 bases to trimming and J lost 4 bases, with 15 bases between them. This CDR3 has 16 amino acids. CDR3 bases: TGCGCCAGCAGCCAAGATCTAGCGGCAGGAGTCTATGGCTACACCTTC. Translation: CASSQDLAAGVYGYTF.

The J gene is TRBJ1-1, the V gene TRBV6-5; 8 positions match TRBD1. There are 15 residues in the CDR3. V was clipped by 5 bases and J by 4 bases; unmatched bases: 9. CDR1 and CDR2 from the germline V gene are MNHEY and SVGAGI. The CDR3, as DNA: TGTGCCAGCAGTCGGACCAGGGGGCTGGGCACTGAAGCTTTCTTT. As protein: CASSRTRGLGTEAFF.

This chain links TRBV6-4 with TRBJ1-2; TRBD1 might be the D (5 bases). CDR3 size: 14 residues. Per germline, CDR1 MRHNA and CDR2 SNTAGT. The V gene lost 7 bases and the J gene lost 7 bases, with 19 bases spanning the gap. The CDR3 is CASTSRPGSSGYTF. CDR3 sequence (DNA): TGTGCCAGCACCTCACGGCCAGGGTCAAGTGGCTACACCTTC.

V and J are TRBV29-1 and TRBJ2-1, with a weak D call TRBD1 (6 bases). The CDR3 totals 15 residues. V lost 1 base, J lost 4 bases, and 14 bases lay in between. Looked up from germline, CDR1 is SQVTM and CDR2 is ANQGSEA. The CDR3, as DNA: TGCAGCGTTGAAGCCTCCCCCACAGGGTACAATGAGCAGTTCTTC. Translating gives CSVEASPTGYNEQFF.

This chain links TRBV5-1 with TRBJ2-7, with 7 bases that match TRBD1. V lost 4 bases to trimming and J lost 3 bases; unmatched junction nucleotides: 7. CDR1 is SGHRS, CDR2 YFSETQ, per germline. The CDR3 runs 14 residues. The DNA of the CDR3 is TGCGCCAGCAGCCCGAGGGACAGAATCTACGAGCAGTACTTC. Amino acid sequence: CASSPRDRIYEQYF.

The chain links TRBV29-1 to TRBJ1-5, with a possible D match to TRBD1 (6 bases). With 7 bases removed from V and 4 bases from J, the gap between germline ends came to 11 bases. This CDR3 has 12 amino acids. Per the germline V gene, CDR1 is SQVTM and CDR2 is ANQGSEA. DNA for the CDR3: TGCAGCGCAGGGGACACAAATCAGCCCCAGCATTTT. It is translated as CSAGDTNQPQHF.

The chain uses TRBV29-1 and TRBJ2-1; tentatively, D is TRBD1 or TRBD2 (6 bases each). Germline V lookup: CDR1 SQVTM, CDR2 ANQGSEA. This CDR3 comprises 15 residues. Between the trimmed V and J ends, which lost 4 bases and 0 bases, there was a span of 13 bases. CDR3 protein: CSVGGGPGSYNEQFF. CDR3 in DNA: TGCAGCGTTGGAGGGGGGCCCGGCTCCTACAATGAGCAGTTCTTC.

CDR3 DNA sequence: TGTGCCAGCAGTCGGACAGGGGGGAACACTGAAGCTTTCTTT. This codes for CASSRTGGNTEAFF. The chain links TRBV7-9 to TRBJ1-1, with 10 nucleotides matching TRBD1. Trimming cost V 6 bases and J 1 base; bases outside gene matches: 2. CDR1 SEHNR and CDR2 FQNEAQ come from the germline V gene (reference sequence). This CDR3 comprises 14 residues.

This clone showed up just once. The J gene is TRBJ2-1, the V gene TRBV2; 7 bases map to TRBD2. The V and J ends lost 2 bases and 9 bases, in that order; junction bases with no gene match: 7. The CDR3 loop spans 14 amino acids. Germline CDR1 reads SNHLY; CDR2 reads FYNNEI. The CDR3 here is CASSEYSGEGEQFF. CDR3 sequence (DNA): TGTGCCAGCAGTGAATACAGCGGGGAGGGTGAGCAGTTCTTC.

This chain connects TRBV19 to TRBJ2-4; TRBD2 might be the D (6 bases). V lost 0 bases and J lost 4, with 16 bases in between. This CDR3 comprises 17 residues. Germline V gene sequence: CDR1 LNHDA, CDR2 SQIVND (reference sequence). The CDR3 sequence: CASSIDSAGSLKNIQYF. DNA of the CDR3: TGTGCCAGTAGTATAGATTCGGCGGGGTCTTTGAAAAACATTCAGTACTTC.

The chain uses TRBV19 and TRBJ1-3; D gene ambiguous. Trimming removed 7 bases at V and 4 bases at J, with 14 bases between. CDR3 length equals 14 residues. Germline V gene lookup returns CDR1 LNHDA and CDR2 SQIVND (reference sequence). The CDR3 region has the DNA TGTGCCAGTACCAATGCTGGGTCCGGAAACACCATATATTTT. As protein: CASTNAGSGNTIYF.